This note documents a single T cell receptor beta chain sequence. The antigen it binds to is not known. Base qualities are not provided; no much larger clone lies one nucleotide away. The data originate from a study of blood T cell repertoires in COVID-19 (dated by TCRdb to between 2020 and 2021). Looking at the study overall: Collaborator samples came from the United States, Italy and Spain and covered acute and convalescent phases of COVID-19. The prospective study material was composed of cDNA or gDNA derived from T cells, B-cell-depleted T cells, or PBMCs. The dataset comprised deeply sampled blood TCRbeta repertoires from subjects exposed to, actively infected with, or recovered from COVID-19. A freely available public database, intended as a resource for researchers studying the immune response to SARS-CoV-2, is where the repertoires were released. Samples came from the ongoing ImmuneRACE study (first 160 participants) plus 1,254 subjects from 6 global collaborators. A de-identified subject ID, COVID-19 status, age in years and sex were almost always included in the sample metadata. Where HLA class I and class II types were available, the types were taken from metadata supplied by the sample provider, not from assay-based typing. Broad study findings and their caveats: The quantity of clinical and demographic metadata differed by source and by participant and was supplied without curation.

The immunoSEQ Assay, a bias-controlled multiplex PCR, was used to amplify TCRbeta CDR3 regions from genomic DNA. Processing in the source paper ran as follows. Nucleated cell counts per sample were estimated from amplification of reference gene primers within the assay. To quantify the absolute abundance of each unique TCRbeta CDR3 rearrangement, sequence reads were collapsed and filtered. For each sample, productive Simpson clonality was calculated by taking the square root of Simpson's diversity index across productive rearrangements. TCRdb carries this immuneACCESS record with in-frame sequences only. Its versions omit some clonotypes, under half of them owing to an unresolved V gene in the studies checked, with the rest unexplained. The V and J calls and the clone size are those of that table, but D and trimming were determined from the DNA. This sample comprises 150,000 to 200,000 clones, more than 75% of them detected only once. Roughly a sixth of the sample is in the top ten clones.

Collaborating institutions collected whole blood in K2EDTA tubes following their own protocols. For TCRbeta analysis, collaborator samples were shipped as frozen whole blood, as isolated PBMCs, or as DNA extracted from either sample type. The clonotype was recovered from a man aged 60 to 69 with active or convalescent COVID-19. Source material: peripheral blood.

CDR3 sequence: CASSLAGTGANVLTF. The bases read TGTGCCAGCAGTTTGGCGGGGACTGGGGCCAACGTCCTGACTTTC. The V and J segments used are TRBV28 and TRBJ2-6; the best D guess is TRBD2, with 6 bases matching. The CDR3 starts with the cysteine, ends with the phenylalanine, and has 15 residues. The CDR3 DNA has 45 bases and is translated from base 1. V lost 3 bases and J lost 2 bases; the stretch between them is 8 bases long. Based on the germline V gene, the CDR1 and CDR2 sequences are MDHEN and SYDVKM.